The source of this TCR beta chain is a study of T-cell reconstitution after alpha-beta-depleted transplantation in children. General study findings and limits: Day-60 TCRbeta diversity that was high in some patients was derived from surviving recipient T cells and thymic progenitors. Approximately two months post-transplant, alpha-beta T cells reportedly originated from several hundred expanded graft clones. Once a year had passed after transplant, T-cell counts and diversity came mostly from newly produced T cells.

V was cut by 4 bases and J by 15 bases, with 22 bases left in between. The length of the CDR3 is 13 residues. Germline V gene sequence: CDR1 SQVTM, CDR2 ANQGSEA. TCRbeta library preparation incorporated unique molecular identifiers. TCRdb reanalysed the PCR reads using MiXCR and keeps one entry per CDR3 protein. The profile covers fewer than 550,000 distinct CDR3 sequences, with 15% to 20% appearing a single time and around 28% taken by the ten largest. Many counts were recorded for this clonotype. What it recognizes is unknown. The sequence was obtained from a boy in the first two years of life who had a stem cell transplant for Wiskott-Aldrich syndrome, so the T cells may come from the graft donor. V usage is TRBV29-1 and J usage is TRBJ1-5; weak D call: TRBD1 (6 bases). Sequences were derived from PBMCs, mostly from graft donor cells, sampled 360 days after TCRalphabeta/CD19-depleted stem cell transplant. The CDR3 sequence: CSVVDRGRPFLHF. As DNA, the CDR3 is TGCAGCGTTGTCGACCGGGGGCGTCCCTTCCTGCATTTT.